A single sample gave rise to the 31 T cell receptor beta chains below, sequenced in a study of blood T cell repertoires in COVID-19 (TCRdb year 2020). Libraries were built with the immunoSEQ multiplex PCR assay. The source is immuneACCESS, and TCRdb retained only in-frame sequences with V and J called. Part of the clones is not carried over; for the studies checked, unresolved V genes explain less than half of this, and the remainder is unexplained. The sample table shows some 150,000 clones, and 84% are seen once. Approximately 7.1% of the sample goes to the ten largest clones. The sample comprised peripheral blood. All receptors derive from a woman between 45 and 60 years old in a cohort sampled during active or convalescent COVID-19.

V usage is TRBV19 and J usage is TRBJ1-1; D gene uncertain. Germline loops: CDR1 LNHDA, CDR2 SQIVND (reference sequence). The CDR3 is 13 amino acids. V lost 0 bases, J lost 5 bases, and 7 bases lay in between. CDR3 amino acids: CASSIEEGTEAFF. CDR3 DNA: TGTGCCAGTAGTATAGAGGAGGGAACTGAAGCTTTCTTT.

This chain uses TRBV2 with TRBJ2-1, with 7 nucleotides matching TRBD2. The trim removed 5 bases at V and 5 bases at J, leaving 9 bases unmatched. Germline CDR1 and CDR2: SNHLY and FYNNEI. This CDR3 is built from 15 residues. CDR3 DNA: TGTGCCAGCAGTCCTAGGATAGCGGGTAACAATGAGCAGTTCTTC. Amino acid sequence: CASSPRIAGNNEQFF.

This chain joins TRBV10-3 and TRBJ2-2, with no clear D. The V end was cut by 10 bases, the J end by 1 base, with 4 bases between. There are 11 residues in the CDR3. Germline assignment: CDR1 ENHRY and CDR2 SYGVKD. The CDR3, as DNA: TGTGCCACTATGAACACCGGGGAGCTGTTTTTT. Amino acid sequence: CATMNTGELFF.

V gene TRBV30 combines with J gene TRBJ1-4, with a tentative D call TRBD1 (5 bases). Trimming pared 6 bases from V and 5 bases from J, leaving 10 bases between. The CDR3 is made up of 12 amino acids. CDR1 and CDR2 from the germline V gene are GTSNPN and SVGIG (reference sequence). The CDR3 nucleotides are TGTGCCTGCTTAGACAGAAATGAAAAACTGTTTTTT. Translating gives CACLDRNEKLFF.

The V and J genes are TRBV5-6 and TRBJ2-3; possible D gene TRBD1, 6 bases. V was clipped by 2 bases and J by 2 bases, with 15 bases between them. Germline V gene sequence: CDR1 SGHDT, CDR2 YYEEEE. This CDR3 is 16 amino acids long. CDR3 DNA: TGTGCCAGCAGCTTAGCAGGGGAAGAAACCACAGATACGCAGTATTTT. Protein sequence: CASSLAGEETTDTQYF.

The chain uses TRBV5-4 and TRBJ2-6; D is possibly TRBD2 (6 bases). Germline CDR1 and CDR2: SGHNT and YYREEE (reference sequence). The CDR3 is made up of 19 amino acids. Trimming removed 1 base at V and 0 bases at J, with 17 bases between. The CDR3 reads CASSLFRVNGGSGANVLTF. CDR3 sequence (DNA): TGTGCCAGCAGCTTGTTTAGGGTGAACGGGGGCTCTGGGGCCAACGTCCTGACTTTC. Based on the CDR3 plus reference TRBV5-4 and TRBJ2-6, the full variable domain is ETGVTQSPTHLIKTRGQQVTLRCSSQSGHNTVSWYQQALGQGPQFIFQYYREEENGRGNFPPRFSGLQFPNYSSELNVNALELDDSALYLCASSLFRVNGGSGANVLTFGAGSRLTVL.

The chain links TRBV7-2 to TRBJ2-1; TRBD1 aligns across 7 bases. Per the germline V gene, CDR1 is SGHTA and CDR2 is FQGNSA. Trimming took 4 bases from V and 11 from J; bases not matched to a gene: 8. This CDR3 is built from 13 residues. CDR3 region: CASSSRQGQKQFF. CDR3 nucleotide sequence: TGTGCCAGCAGCTCCCGACAGGGCCAAAAGCAGTTCTTC.

The chain employs TRBV5-1 and TRBJ2-7, with 10 nucleotides matching TRBD1. The ends lost 4 bases at V and 5 bases at J; junction bases unmatched: 6. The CDR3 has 14 residues. CDR1 and CDR2 from the germline V gene are SGHRS and YFSETQ. The CDR3 loop is CASSAGQGGNEQYF. For the CDR3, the DNA is TGCGCCAGCAGCGCTGGACAGGGGGGTAACGAGCAGTACTTC.

The V call is TRBV5-4, the J call TRBJ2-5, with a weak D call TRBD1 (5 bases). The CDR3 consists of 15 residues. From germline, CDR1 is SGHNT and CDR2 YYREEE (reference sequence). V gave up 1 base and J gave up 3 bases, with 13 bases separating them. This CDR3 is CASSLTSGPKETQYF. In nucleotides, the CDR3 is TGTGCCAGCAGCTTGACGTCAGGGCCCAAAGAGACCCAGTACTTC.

The chain has TRBV6-5 and TRBJ2-3; unclear D gene. The CDR3 runs 14 residues. Trimming cost V 2 bases and J 2 bases, with 8 bases left between them. CDR1 MNHEY and CDR2 SVGAGI come from the germline V gene. In DNA, the CDR3 is TGTGCCAGCAGTTACGGCGGTTACACAGATACGCAGTATTTT. It encodes CASSYGGYTDTQYF.

This clone has a single count. The chain links TRBV6-2 or TRBV6-3 to TRBJ2-5; 11 bases fit TRBD2. Germline V gives CDR1 MNHEY, CDR2 SVGEGT. This CDR3 region has 15 residues. J gave up 5 bases and V 6 bases, and 8 bases lay outside the gene matches. CDR3 protein: CASSLSGGALETQYF. The CDR3 coding sequence is TGTGCCAGCAGCCTTAGCGGGGGGGCCTTGGAGACCCAGTACTTC.

The chain combines TRBV9 with TRBJ1-2; possible D gene TRBD1, 5 bases. CDR3 length equals 15 residues. V was clipped by 3 bases and J by 7 bases, with 19 bases between them. Germline loops: CDR1 SGDLS, CDR2 YYNGEE. The CDR3 bases are TGTGCCAGCAGCGAGGGTAGGGGCACGTCTATTGGCTACACCTTC. Translation gives CASSEGRGTSIGYTF.

The rearrangement links TRBV15 to TRBJ2-3, with D hard to call. The germline V and J ends were trimmed by 7 bases and 2 bases, with 13 bases remaining between them. Germline V gene sequence: CDR1 LNHNV, CDR2 YYDKDF (reference sequence). CDR3 size: 14 residues. The CDR3 reads CATMGPSPTDTQYF. CDR3 bases: TGTGCCACCATGGGCCCATCGCCCACAGATACGCAGTATTTT.

V usage is TRBV9 and J usage is TRBJ2-2, with 12 bases aligning to TRBD2. The V gene end was trimmed by 7 bases and the J gene end by 3 bases; junction bases not matched to a gene: 4. Germline V gives CDR1 SGDLS, CDR2 YYNGEE. The CDR3 extends over 15 amino acids. This CDR3 reads CASRRTSGDTGELFF. CDR3 in DNA: TGTGCCAGCCGACGGACTAGCGGGGACACCGGGGAGCTGTTTTTT.

This clone has a single count. The J gene is TRBJ2-2, the V gene TRBV7-9, with 8 positions matching TRBD2. J lost 5 bases, V lost 1 base, and 12 bases had no gene match. Looked up from germline, CDR1 is SEHNR and CDR2 is FQNEAQ (reference sequence). The length of the CDR3 is 18 residues. The CDR3 coding sequence is TGTGCCAGCAGCTTAGATCTGGTACGGCGGGGGGAAACCGGGGAGCTGTTTTTT. Translating gives CASSLDLVRRGETGELFF.

This clone was seen just once. The genes are TRBV2 and TRBJ1-4; D is unresolved. V was shortened by 3 bases and J by 7 bases, with 12 bases between the two germline ends. The CDR3 totals 14 residues. CDR1 SNHLY and CDR2 FYNNEI come from the germline V gene. CDR3 sequence: CASSELTAIEKLFF. The CDR3, as DNA: TGTGCCAGCAGTGAGTTAACAGCCATTGAAAAACTGTTTTTT.

A note on this clone: Additional DNA sequences in this sample encode the identical CDR3. V gene TRBV5-1 combines with J gene TRBJ1-5, with TRBD1 matching 7 bases. The J segment lost 1 base and the V segment lost 0 bases, leaving 4 bases of the junction unmatched. The CDR3 sequence is 16 residues long. Germline V gene data show CDR1 as SGHRS and CDR2 as YFSETQ. The CDR3 sequence: CASSLGTGGSNQPQHF. The CDR3 nucleotides read TGCGCCAGCAGCTTGGGGACAGGTGGCAGCAATCAGCCCCAGCATTTT.

V and J are TRBV7-9 and TRBJ2-5; TRBD1 agrees at 9 bases. Germline V CDR1 and CDR2: SEHNR, FQNEAQ (reference sequence). CDR3 size: 17 residues. The V gene end was trimmed by 1 base and the J gene end by 4 bases; junction bases not matched to a gene: 10. The CDR3 DNA is TGTGCCAGCAGCTTAGGAGTTCTGGGACAGGGTATAGAGACCCAGTACTTC. This sequence encodes CASSLGVLGQGIETQYF.

The J gene is TRBJ2-3, the V gene TRBV5-1, with D hard to call. This CDR3 is 16 amino acids long. Germline V lookup: CDR1 SGHRS, CDR2 YFSETQ. V was cut by 0 bases and J by 0 bases, with 11 bases left in between. CDR3 protein: CASSLGRRTSTDTQYF. The DNA for the CDR3 is TGCGCCAGCAGCTTGGGCCGGAGAACTAGCACAGATACGCAGTATTTT. Filled out from reference TRBV5-1 and TRBJ2-3, the complete variable domain reads KAGVTQTPRYLIKTRGQQVTLSCSPISGHRSVSWYQQTPGQGLQFLFEYFSETQRNKGNFPGRFSGRQFSNSRSEMNVSTLELGDSALYLCASSLGRRTSTDTQYFGPGTRLTVL.

The gene calls are TRBV3-1 (or the pseudogene TRBV3-2) and TRBJ2-3, with D uncertain. This CDR3 is 13 amino acids long. V lost 6 bases to trimming and J lost 2 bases, with 9 bases between them. CDR1 LGHDT and CDR2 YNNKEL come from the germline V gene (reference sequence). CDR3 residues: CASRNEVTDTQYF. The CDR3 nucleotides read TGTGCCAGCAGGAACGAGGTCACAGATACGCAGTATTTT.

This rearrangement joins TRBV24-1 to TRBJ1-4; D gene unclear. V lost 9 bases and J lost 1, with 11 bases in between. Germline-derived CDR1 and CDR2 are KGHDR and SFDVKD. The CDR3 loop spans 14 amino acids. CDR3: CATGTRRTNEKLFF. The CDR3 bases are TGTGCCACCGGTACCCGGAGAACTAATGAAAAACTGTTTTTT.

In this sample, this clone turned up a few times. The chain has TRBV2 and TRBJ1-1; D gene uncertain. Trimming pared 4 bases from V and 11 bases from J, leaving 14 bases between. From germline, CDR1 is SNHLY and CDR2 FYNNEI. This CDR3 contains 12 residues. The CDR3 region is CASSVVADWAFF. The CDR3 DNA sequence: TGTGCCAGCAGTGTTGTGGCAGATTGGGCTTTCTTT.

V is TRBV5-4 and J is TRBJ1-4; D gene unclear. The CDR3 loop spans 15 amino acids. The germline CDR1 and CDR2 sequences are SGHNT and YYREEE (reference sequence). The V gene lost 3 bases and the J gene lost 0 bases, with 9 bases spanning the gap. The CDR3 DNA reads as TGTGCCAGCAGCTACAACAGTGCAACTAATGAAAAACTGTTTTTT. As protein: CASSYNSATNEKLFF.

The chain combines TRBV19 with TRBJ1-2; D not resolved. Germline assignment: CDR1 LNHDA and CDR2 SQIVND (reference sequence). V gave up 3 bases and J gave up 10 bases, with 24 bases separating them. The CDR3 runs 16 residues. The CDR3 protein is CASSILREAAFYFYTF. In nucleotides, the CDR3 is TGTGCCAGTAGTATTCTACGGGAGGCAGCCTTCTATTTCTACACCTTC.

The chain uses TRBV5-1 and TRBJ2-2; D uncertain. Germline CDR1 and CDR2: SGHRS and YFSETQ. CDR3 length equals 12 residues. The V and J ends lost 3 bases and 5 bases respectively, with 5 bases between them. The CDR3 DNA reads TGCGCCAGCAGCTCCCCAACCGGGGAGCTGTTTTTT. It codes for CASSSPTGELFF.

This clone came up a few times. The V call is TRBV3-1 (or the pseudogene TRBV3-2), the J call TRBJ2-5, with a tentative D call TRBD1 (7 bases). The V end lost 0 bases, the J end lost 5 bases, and 22 bases lay between the germline ends. CDR3 length: 18 amino acids. Per germline, CDR1 LGHDT and CDR2 YNNKEL (reference sequence). The CDR3 sequence: CASSQEFAGGQTRETQYF. CDR3 DNA sequence: TGTGCCAGCAGCCAAGAATTTGCAGGGGGACAGACTAGGGAGACCCAGTACTTC.

The V and J genes are TRBV6-5 and TRBJ1-2; no clear D. The CDR3 extends over 11 amino acids. The V end lost 9 bases, the J end lost 5 bases, and 10 bases lay between the germline ends. CDR1 MNHEY and CDR2 SVGAGI come from the germline V gene. In DNA form, the CDR3 reads TGTGCCAGTCATCGGGGATATGGCTACACCTTC. Translation: CASHRGYGYTF.

The chain couples TRBV6-1 to TRBJ1-1; possible D gene TRBD1, 5 bases. Germline loops: CDR1 MNHNS, CDR2 SASEGT. The CDR3 has 12 residues. V lost 1 base and J 6 bases, leaving 6 bases between the germline ends. Here the CDR3 DNA reads TGTGCCAGCAGTGAAGAAGGGGCTGAAGCTTTCTTT. This sequence encodes CASSEEGAEAFF.

The chain recombines TRBV12-3 or TRBV12-4 with TRBJ2-5, with 12 bases fitting TRBD2. Unmatched junction bases numbered 1, after V lost 6 bases and J lost 5 bases. The CDR3 is 13 residues long. The CDR3 DNA follows: TGTGCCAGCAGCACTAGCGGGGGGGAGACCCAGTACTTC. Amino acids: CASSTSGGETQYF.

Notes on this clone: The germline gene is not matched at one end of the junction; a read error may be the cause. The genes are TRBV18 and TRBJ1-3; no clear D gene. CDR3 size: 14 residues. From germline, CDR1 is KGHSH and CDR2 LQKENI. CDR3 nucleotide sequence: TGTGCCAGCTCGCCACCTAAGAGCGGAAACACCATATATTTT. Its protein is CASSPPKSGNTIYF.

The V gene is TRBV18, the J gene TRBJ1-4, with a possible D match to TRBD1 (6 bases). Germline V gene sequence: CDR1 KGHSH, CDR2 LQKENI. The CDR3 has 14 amino acids. Trimming shortened V by 0 bases and J by 11 bases, and 13 bases separated the two germline ends. The CDR3 is CASSPPAGVVKLFF. In DNA form, the CDR3 reads TGTGCCAGCTCACCACCGGCAGGGGTAGTCAAACTGTTTTTT.